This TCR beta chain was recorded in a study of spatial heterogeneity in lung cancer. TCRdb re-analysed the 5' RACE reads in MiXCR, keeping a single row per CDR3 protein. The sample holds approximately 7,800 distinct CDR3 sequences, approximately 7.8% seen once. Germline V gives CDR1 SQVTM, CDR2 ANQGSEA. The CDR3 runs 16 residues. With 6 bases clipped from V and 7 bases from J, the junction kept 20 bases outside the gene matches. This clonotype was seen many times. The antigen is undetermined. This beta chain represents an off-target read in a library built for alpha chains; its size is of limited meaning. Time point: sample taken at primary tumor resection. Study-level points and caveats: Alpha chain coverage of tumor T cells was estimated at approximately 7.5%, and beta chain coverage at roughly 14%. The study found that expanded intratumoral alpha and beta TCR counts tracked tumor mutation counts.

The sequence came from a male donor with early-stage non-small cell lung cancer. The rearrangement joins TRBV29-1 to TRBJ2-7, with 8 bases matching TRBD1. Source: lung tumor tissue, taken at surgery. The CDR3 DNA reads TGCAGCGTACGGGGGAGAGACAGGGCAGGACAGGGAGAGCAGTACTTC. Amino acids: CSVRGRDRAGQGEQYF.